This T cell receptor (beta chain) was observed in a study of blood T cell repertoires in COVID-19. Study background: Nucleic acid was either cDNA or gDNA, and it came from T cells, B-cell-depleted T cells, or PBMCs.

Study processing details: Estimates of nucleated cell counts were drawn from the amplification of reference gene primers. Clones were sequenced by immunoSEQ multiplex PCR, and TCRdb holds only the in-frame ones, with some missing. The D gene and trimming were derived from the DNA, and the V and J assignments and clone size from that table. The repertoire includes just under 50,000 clones, 90% of them detected once, and approximately 4% sits in the top ten. This CDR3 spans 14 amino acids. The germline CDR1 and CDR2 sequences are SGHTA and FQGNSA. V lost 1 base and J lost 4, with 11 bases in between. Sequencing was done on a sample of peripheral blood. The chain combines TRBV7-2 with TRBJ2-7; D remains unclear. This receptor was identified in a human donor in a cohort sampled during active COVID-19. This chain's CDR3 is CASSLVPGFYEQYF. The CDR3 DNA reads as TGTGCCAGCAGCTTAGTCCCAGGATTTTACGAGCAGTACTTC.